The clone carrying this TCR beta chain turned up a few times. The antigen is not known. The treatment is: oral pan-JAK inhibitor, 5-10 mg twice daily. Lesional scalp tissue (obtained by punch biopsy) and peripheral blood were collected from alopecia areata patients. Trimming pared 8 bases from V and 2 bases from J, leaving 15 bases between. CDR1 MDHEN and CDR2 SYDVKM come from the germline V gene. The CDR3 runs 14 residues. The source of the sample is a study of CD8+ T cells in alopecia areata. Study outcomes and limitations: In patients, TCRs were shared less clearly than in mice, and HLA may possibly be involved.

cDNA prepared by RNA extraction and subsequent reverse transcription served as the template for sequencing. Generated by immunoSEQ multiplex PCR, the TCRdb table keeps only in-frame clones and is missing some. The sample contains 150,000 to 200,000 clones, around 60% of which appear only once. Here the sequenced sample was CD4+ T cells sorted from blood, taken at roughly week 49, from a patient treated with tofacitinib. The receptor comes from a human donor with alopecia areata. The chain joins TRBV28 to TRBJ1-1, with D maybe TRBD1 (5 bases). CDR3 sequence: CASAGGALNTEAFF. CDR3 sequence (DNA): TGTGCCAGCGCGGGCGGGGCCTTAAACACTGAAGCTTTCTTT.